The sample holds one count of the clone carrying this T cell receptor beta chain. Its specificity is not known. The data were obtained in a study of persistence of HIV-infected CD4 T cells. Sequencing used immunoSEQ version 4 in survey mode. Generated by immunoSEQ multiplex PCR, the TCRdb table keeps only in-frame clones and is missing some. The sample consists of about 48,000 clones, about 81% of them appearing once. The germline V gene encodes CDR1 ENHRY and CDR2 SYGVKD. CDR3 length: 15 amino acids. With 2 bases removed from V and 6 bases from J, the gap between germline ends came to 13 bases. Cells were stimulated with CMV-infected fibroblast lysates at about 9.4 ug/mL. CD40L/CD69 double-negative CD45RO-high memory CD4+ T cells were collected.

The chain uses TRBV10-3 and TRBJ2-2; tentative D call: TRBD2 (5 bases). The starting material was CD4+ T cells sorted from PBMCs after 18-hour stimulation, obtained from a patient who received antiretroviral therapy. This TCR was sampled from an adult man with HIV who was CMV-seropositive. Here the CDR3 reads CAISERIAWAGELFF. The CDR3 DNA sequence: TGTGCCATCAGTGAGCGAATAGCGTGGGCCGGGGAGCTGTTTTTT.